This T cell receptor beta chain was retrieved from a study of T cell changes during pregnancy in multiple sclerosis. The protocol was immunoSEQ multiplex PCR, while the TCRdb copy is restricted to in-frame clones and leaves out a portion. In the table there are approximately 49,000 clones, about 90% of which are singletons. The sequenced sample was CD4+ T cells from peripheral blood mononuclear cells, obtained in the second trimester of pregnancy. This TCR derives from a female donor with multiple sclerosis, enrolled in a pregnancy study.

The CDR3 protein is CASSFRGTDTQYF. CDR3 DNA sequence: TGTGCCAGCAGCTTCCGTGGCACAGATACGCAGTATTTT. The chain combines TRBV7-9 with TRBJ2-3; D is uncertain. This CDR3 is built from 13 residues. CDR1 is SEHNR and CDR2 is FQNEAQ in the germline V gene (reference sequence). V lost 3 bases to trimming and J lost 1 base, with 5 bases between them.